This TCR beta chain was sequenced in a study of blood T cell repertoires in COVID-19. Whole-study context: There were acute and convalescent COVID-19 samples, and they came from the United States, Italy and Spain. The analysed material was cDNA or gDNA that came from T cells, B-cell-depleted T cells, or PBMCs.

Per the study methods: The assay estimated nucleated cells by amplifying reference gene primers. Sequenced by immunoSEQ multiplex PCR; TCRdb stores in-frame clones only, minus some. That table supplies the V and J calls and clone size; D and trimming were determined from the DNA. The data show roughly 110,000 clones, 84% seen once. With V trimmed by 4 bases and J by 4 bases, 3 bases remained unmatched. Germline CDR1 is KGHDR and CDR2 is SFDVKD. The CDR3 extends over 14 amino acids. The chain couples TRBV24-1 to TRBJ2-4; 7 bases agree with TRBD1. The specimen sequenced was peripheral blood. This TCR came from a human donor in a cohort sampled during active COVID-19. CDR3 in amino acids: CATSDRDRKNIQYF. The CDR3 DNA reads TGTGCCACCAGTGACCGGGACAGAAAAAACATTCAGTACTTC.